The clone carrying this T cell receptor beta chain was seen a single time. Its antigen is currently unknown. This CDR3 contains 12 residues. CDR1 is GTSNPN, CDR2 SVGIG, per germline (reference sequence). V was pared by 2 bases and J by 8 bases, with 10 bases between. This table comes from immunoSEQ multiplex PCR, and its TCRdb copy is limited to in-frame clones, with some not included. Of about 45,000 clones in the sample, 72% were seen once. This sample was taken from a study of vaccination effects on CD4 cells after COVID-19. On the study more broadly: Ahead of sequencing, the ViraFEST assay grew antigen-specific CD4+ T cells using viral peptide pools. Study-level results: Infection- and vaccine-induced clones contracted markedly late after vaccination.

Upon completion of 10 to 11 days in culture, CD4+ T cells were isolated. Two doses of either BNT162b2 or mRNA-1273 were given to each participant. Nucleocapsid antibody tests were negative, and the vaccine recipients had no prior SARS-CoV-2 infection. Days 3 and 7 were when half the medium was replaced with IL-2 medium. The material was CD4+ T cells from PBMCs cultured without peptide, obtained after COVID-19 vaccination. The chain recombines TRBV30 with TRBJ2-1; D is perhaps TRBD1 (6 bases). The clonotype was recovered from a human donor who received a COVID-19 vaccine. The CDR3 bases are TGTGCCTGGAGTCCGACAGGCCATGAGCAGTTCTTC. Residues: CAWSPTGHEQFF. The whole variable domain, filled in from reference TRBV30 and TRBJ2-1, reads SQTIHQWPATLVQPVGSPLSLECTVEGTSNPNLYWYRQAAGRGLQLLFYSVGIGQISSEVPQNLSASRPQDRQFILSSKKLLLSDSGFYLCAWSPTGHEQFFGPGTRLTVL.